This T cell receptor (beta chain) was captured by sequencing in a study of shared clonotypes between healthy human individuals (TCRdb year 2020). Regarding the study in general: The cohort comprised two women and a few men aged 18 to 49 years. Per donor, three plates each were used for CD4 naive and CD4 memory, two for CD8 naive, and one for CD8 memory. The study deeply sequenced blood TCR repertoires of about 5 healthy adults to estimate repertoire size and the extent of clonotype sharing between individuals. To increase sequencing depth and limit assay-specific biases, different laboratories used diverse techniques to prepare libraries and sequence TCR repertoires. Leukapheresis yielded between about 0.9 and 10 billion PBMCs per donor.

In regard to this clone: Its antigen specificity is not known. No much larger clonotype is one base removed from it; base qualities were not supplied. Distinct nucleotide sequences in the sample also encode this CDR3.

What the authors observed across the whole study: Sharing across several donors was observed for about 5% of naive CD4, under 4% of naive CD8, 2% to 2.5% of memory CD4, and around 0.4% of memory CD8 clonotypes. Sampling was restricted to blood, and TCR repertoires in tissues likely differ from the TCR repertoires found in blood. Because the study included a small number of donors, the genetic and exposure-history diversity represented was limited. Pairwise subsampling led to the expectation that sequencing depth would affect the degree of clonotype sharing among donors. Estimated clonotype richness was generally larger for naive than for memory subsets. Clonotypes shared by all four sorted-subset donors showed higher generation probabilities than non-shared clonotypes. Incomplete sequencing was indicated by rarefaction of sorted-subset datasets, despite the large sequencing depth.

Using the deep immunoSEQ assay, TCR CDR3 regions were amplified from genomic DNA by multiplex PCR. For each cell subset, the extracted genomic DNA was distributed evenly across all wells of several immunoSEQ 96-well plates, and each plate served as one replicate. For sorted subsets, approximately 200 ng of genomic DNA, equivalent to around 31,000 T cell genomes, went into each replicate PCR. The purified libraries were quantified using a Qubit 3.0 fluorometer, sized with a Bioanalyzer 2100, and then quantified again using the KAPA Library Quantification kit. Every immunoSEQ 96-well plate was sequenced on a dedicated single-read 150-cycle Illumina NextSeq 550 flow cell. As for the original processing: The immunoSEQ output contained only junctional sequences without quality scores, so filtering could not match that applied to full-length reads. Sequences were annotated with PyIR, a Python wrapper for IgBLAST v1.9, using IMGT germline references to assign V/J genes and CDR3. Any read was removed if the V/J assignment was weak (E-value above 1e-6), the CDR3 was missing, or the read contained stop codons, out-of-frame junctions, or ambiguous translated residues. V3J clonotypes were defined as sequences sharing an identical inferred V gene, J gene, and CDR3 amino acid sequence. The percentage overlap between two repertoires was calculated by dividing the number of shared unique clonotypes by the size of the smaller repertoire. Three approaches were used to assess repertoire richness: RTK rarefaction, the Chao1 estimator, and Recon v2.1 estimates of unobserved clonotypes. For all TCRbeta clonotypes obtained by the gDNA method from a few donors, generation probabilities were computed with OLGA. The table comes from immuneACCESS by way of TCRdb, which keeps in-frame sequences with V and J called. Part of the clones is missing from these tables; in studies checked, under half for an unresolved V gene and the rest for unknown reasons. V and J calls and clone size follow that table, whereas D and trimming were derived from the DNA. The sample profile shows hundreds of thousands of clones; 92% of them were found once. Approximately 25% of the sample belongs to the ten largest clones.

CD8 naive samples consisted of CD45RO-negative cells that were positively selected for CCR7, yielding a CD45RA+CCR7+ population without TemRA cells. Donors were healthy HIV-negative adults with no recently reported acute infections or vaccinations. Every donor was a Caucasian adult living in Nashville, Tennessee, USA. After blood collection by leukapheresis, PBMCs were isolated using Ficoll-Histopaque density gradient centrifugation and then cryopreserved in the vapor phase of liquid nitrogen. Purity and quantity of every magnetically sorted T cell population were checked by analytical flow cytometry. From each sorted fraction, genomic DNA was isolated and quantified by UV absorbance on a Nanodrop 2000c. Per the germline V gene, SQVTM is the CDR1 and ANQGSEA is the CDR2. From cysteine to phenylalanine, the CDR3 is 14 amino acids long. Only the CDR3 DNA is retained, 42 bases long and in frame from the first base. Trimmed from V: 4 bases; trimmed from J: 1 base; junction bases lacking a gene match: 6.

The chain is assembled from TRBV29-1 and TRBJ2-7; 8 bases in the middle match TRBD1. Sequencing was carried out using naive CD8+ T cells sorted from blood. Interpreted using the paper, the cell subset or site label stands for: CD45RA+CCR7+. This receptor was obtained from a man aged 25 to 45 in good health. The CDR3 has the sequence CSVAGQGGSYEQYF. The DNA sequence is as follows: TGCAGCGTTGCTGGACAGGGTGGTTCCTACGAGCAGTACTTC.